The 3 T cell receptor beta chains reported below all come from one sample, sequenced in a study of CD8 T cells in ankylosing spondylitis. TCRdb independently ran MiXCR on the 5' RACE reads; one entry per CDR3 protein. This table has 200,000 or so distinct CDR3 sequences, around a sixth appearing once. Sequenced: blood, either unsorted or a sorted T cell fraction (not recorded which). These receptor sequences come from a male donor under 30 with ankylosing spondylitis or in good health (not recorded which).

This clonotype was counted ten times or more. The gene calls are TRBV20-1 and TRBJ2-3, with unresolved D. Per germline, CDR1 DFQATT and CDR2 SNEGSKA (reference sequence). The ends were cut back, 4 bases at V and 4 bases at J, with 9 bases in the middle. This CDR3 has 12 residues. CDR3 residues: CSAIGGADTQYF. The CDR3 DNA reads TGCAGTGCTATCGGTGGAGCAGATACGCAGTATTTT.

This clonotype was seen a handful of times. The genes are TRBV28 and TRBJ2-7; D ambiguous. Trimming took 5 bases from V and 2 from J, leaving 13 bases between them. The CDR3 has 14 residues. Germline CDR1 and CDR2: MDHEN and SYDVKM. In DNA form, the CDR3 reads TGTGCCAGCAGTCCCGGGCCCTTACCCTACGAGCAGTACTTC. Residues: CASSPGPLPYEQYF.

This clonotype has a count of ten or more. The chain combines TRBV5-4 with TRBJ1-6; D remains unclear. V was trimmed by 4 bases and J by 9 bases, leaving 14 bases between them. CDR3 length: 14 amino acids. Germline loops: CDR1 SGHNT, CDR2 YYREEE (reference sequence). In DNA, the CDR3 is TGTGCCAGCAGCACCGAAAGGGAAGGTTCACCCCTCCACTTT. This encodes CASSTEREGSPLHF.